This T cell receptor beta chain was sequenced for a study of CD8 T cells in ankylosing spondylitis. Study-wide findings and caveats: A motif of roughly 8 highly homologous TCR beta variants was seen as apparently characteristic of ankylosing spondylitis blood. According to the report, clones linked to the disease were significantly enriched in matched synovial fluid samples taken from ankylosing spondylitis patients. Disease-linked clones proved CD8+ and comparatively uncommon in peripheral blood. Some of the motif variants had earlier been found in reactive arthritis patients' fluid and blood.

The CDR3 is 15 residues long. Concerning this clonotype: Its antigen is currently unknown.

Scientists made TCR beta libraries using quantitative 5'-RACE with molecular barcodes. From the 5' RACE reads, TCRdb called clonotypes with MiXCR, one entry per CDR3 protein. The sample lists fewer than 500,000 distinct CDR3 sequences; approximately 20% were seen once. The gene calls are TRBV21-1 and TRBJ1-5. TRBV21-1 is noted as a pseudogene. The sequence derives from a male donor with ankylosing spondylitis. The sequenced sample was blood, either unsorted or a sorted T cell fraction (not recorded which). The CDR3 here is CASSKVWCKDQPQHF. The DNA for the CDR3 is TGTGCCAGCAGCAAAGTATGGTGTAAAGATCAGCCCCAGCATTTT.